The 29 T cell receptor beta chains below were found in one sample sequenced in a study of blood T cell repertoires in COVID-19 (dated by TCRdb to the early 2020s). Receptor amplification or capture employed the immunoSEQ multiplex PCR assay. Entries here come from immuneACCESS through TCRdb and include only in-frame sequences with V and J called. Some clones fail to appear in such tables; in the studies checked, an unresolved V gene covers under half of the shortfall, and the cause of the remainder is unknown. In this sample the table shows 250,000 to 350,000 clones, roughly 88% of which occur a single time. Of the sample, approximately 1% is held by the ten largest clones. Material: PBMCs or T cells enriched from blood (not recorded which). The receptors come from a woman in her twenties or thirties who had recovered from COVID-19.

The V and J genes are TRBV15 and TRBJ2-3; 10 nucleotides match TRBD2. The V and J ends lost 4 bases and 3 bases, in that order; junction bases with no gene match: 7. The CDR3 consists of 16 residues. Germline CDR1 is LNHNV and CDR2 is YYDKDF (reference sequence). The CDR3 coding sequence is TGTGCCACCAGCACCCTAGCGGGGGTTGGGACAGATACGCAGTATTTT. It is translated as CATSTLAGVGTDTQYF. The complete variable domain, with remaining parts taken from reference TRBV15 and TRBJ2-3, reads DAMVIQNPRYQVTQFGKPVTLSCSQTLNHNVMYWYQQKSSQAPKLLFHYYDKDFNNEADTPDNFQSRRPNTSFCFLDIRSPGLGDTAMYLCATSTLAGVGTDTQYFGPGTRLTVL.

The chain carries TRBV24-1 and TRBJ1-2; 9 bases match TRBD1. The junction had 3 bases not matched to a gene; V was cut back by 2 bases and J by 6 bases. This CDR3 has 14 residues. Germline V gene sequence: CDR1 KGHDR, CDR2 SFDVKD. The CDR3 sequence is CATSDYRGRDGYTF. The DNA for the CDR3 is TGTGCCACCAGTGATTACAGGGGGCGAGATGGCTACACCTTC.

This clone has only one observation. The V call is TRBV7-9, the J call TRBJ1-4; D might be TRBD1 (6 bases). CDR1 and CDR2 (germline): SEHNR, FQNEAQ (reference sequence). The CDR3 is 14 residues long. Trimming took off 3 bases at V and 6 bases at J, with 11 bases between the two ends. The CDR3 DNA sequence: TGTGCCAGCAGCTTGCCACAGGGTCATGAAAAACTGTTTTTT. It is translated as CASSLPQGHEKLFF.

The genes are TRBV7-9 and TRBJ2-7, with 7 positions matching TRBD1. The germline CDR1 and CDR2 sequences are SEHNR and FQNEAQ (reference sequence). J lost 4 bases, V lost 4 bases, and 16 bases had no gene match. The CDR3 spans 17 residues. CDR3 amino acids: CASSSPRQGAGIYEQYF. For the CDR3, the DNA is TGTGCCAGCAGCTCACCTAGACAGGGCGCAGGGATTTACGAGCAGTACTTC.

The V and J genes are TRBV6-2 or TRBV6-3 and TRBJ1-2; 8 bases line up with TRBD1. J lost 4 bases, V lost 6 bases, and 7 bases had no gene match. The CDR3 totals 14 residues. Germline V gene lookup returns CDR1 MNHEY and CDR2 SVGEGT. The CDR3 nucleotides read TGTGCCAGCAGCTCAGGGGGCGCCGGCTATGGCTACACCTTC. This translates into CASSSGGAGYGYTF.

CDR3 sequence reads: CASSPTSGKGETQYF. In DNA, the CDR3 is TGTGCCAGCAGCCCAACTAGCGGGAAAGGGGAGACCCAGTACTTC. V and J are TRBV3-1 (or the pseudogene TRBV3-2) and TRBJ2-5; TRBD2 matches at 10 bases. Germline V gene lookup returns CDR1 LGHDT and CDR2 YNNKEL (reference sequence). The CDR3 loop spans 15 amino acids. V trimming: 4 bases; J trimming: 5 bases; junction bases outside the gene matches: 7.

The chain recombines TRBV6-1 with TRBJ1-2; D might be TRBD1 (6 bases). Germline V gene lookup returns CDR1 MNHNS and CDR2 SASEGT. The V gene lost 3 bases and the J gene lost 13 bases, with 24 bases spanning the gap. This CDR3 comprises 15 residues. CDR3: CASSENRDPTLGSTF. CDR3 bases: TGTGCCAGCAGTGAGAACAGGGACCCAACCTTGGGGTCCACCTTC.

The rearrangement links TRBV15 to TRBJ2-1, with 11 bases lining up with TRBD1. V trimming: 2 bases; J trimming: 0 bases; junction bases outside the gene matches: 3. The CDR3 is 17 amino acids. The V gene's germline CDR1 is LNHNV and CDR2 YYDKDF (reference sequence). The CDR3 region is CATSRRDRGFSYNEQFF. CDR3 coding DNA: TGTGCCACCAGCAGACGGGACAGGGGGTTCTCCTACAATGAGCAGTTCTTC.

This chain links TRBV11-2 with TRBJ2-5; D may be TRBD2 (6 bases). This CDR3 comprises 17 residues. Looked up from germline, CDR1 is SGHAT and CDR2 is FQNNGV. Trimming pared 2 bases from V and 5 bases from J, leaving 21 bases between. The CDR3 region has the DNA TGTGCCAGCAGCTTACAAGGATGGCTAGCGAGTAGGGAGACCCAGTACTTC. It yields the protein CASSLQGWLASRETQYF.

The chain links TRBV3-1 (or the pseudogene TRBV3-2) to TRBJ1-4; the D gene is possibly TRBD1 (5 bases). The CDR3 consists of 15 residues. V lost 0 bases and J 8 bases, leaving 13 bases between the germline ends. Looked up from germline, CDR1 is LGHDT and CDR2 is YNNKEL (reference sequence). The CDR3 sequence: CASSQERAGPEKLFF. DNA of the CDR3: TGTGCCAGCAGCCAAGAAAGGGCAGGGCCAGAAAAACTGTTTTTT.

As DNA, the CDR3 is TGTGCCTGGAGTTCTGGGGACAGGACGGGTAAGCTGTTTTTT. This encodes CAWSSGDRTGKLFF. The chain joins TRBV30 to TRBJ1-4, with 8 bases lining up with TRBD1. In germline, CDR1 is GTSNPN, CDR2 SVGIG (reference sequence). Germline trimming cut 2 bases from V and 14 bases from J; bases unmatched to any gene: 13. This CDR3 has 14 residues.

The chain recombines TRBV6-2 or TRBV6-3 with TRBJ1-2; 8 bases are a match to TRBD1. Germline lookup yields CDR1 MNHEY and CDR2 SVGEGT. The CDR3 runs to 12 residues. After removal of 6 bases from V and 5 bases from J, the junction contained 2 bases not matched to a gene. This chain's CDR3 is CASSQGAYGYTF. The DNA of the CDR3 is TGTGCCAGCAGCCAGGGGGCGTATGGCTACACCTTC.

This clone was seen only a few times. The rearrangement links TRBV28 to TRBJ2-1; TRBD2 aligns across 8 bases. V lost 7 bases to trimming and J lost 6 bases; unmatched junction nucleotides: 8. The germline V gene encodes CDR1 MDHEN and CDR2 SYDVKM. This CDR3 has 14 amino acids. The CDR3 DNA sequence: TGTGCCAGCACCACCACCGGGGGGGTCAATGAGCAGTTCTTC. Protein product: CASTTTGGVNEQFF.

By frequency in the sample, this clone is medium-sized (0.01 to 0.1%). V is TRBV4-1 and J is TRBJ2-7; TRBD1 agrees at 7 bases. The CDR3 is 15 residues long. The V segment lost 0 bases and the J segment 2 bases; nucleotides outside the gene matches: 4. Germline V CDR1 and CDR2: MGHRA, YSYEKL. The DNA for the CDR3 is TGCGCCAGCAGCCAAGACAGAACAGGGGCCTACGAGCAGTACTTC. This gives the protein CASSQDRTGAYEQYF.

The CDR3 protein is CASSYHRRGGRGEHTQYF. The DNA for the CDR3 is TGTGCCAGCAGTTACCACCGTCGGGGAGGGAGGGGAGAGCATACGCAGTATTTT. The chain carries TRBV6-8 and TRBJ2-3, with 7 positions matching TRBD2. This CDR3 is 18 amino acids long. The ends lost 2 bases at V and 7 bases at J; junction bases unmatched: 18. Germline CDR1 reads MNHGY; CDR2 reads SAAAGT.

The sample holds a few counts of this clone. CDR3 in amino acids: CASSRDRGGGQPQHF. The CDR3 DNA is TGTGCCAGCAGCAGGGACAGGGGGGGAGGCCAGCCCCAGCATTTT. This chain links TRBV28 with TRBJ1-5; TRBD1 aligns across 11 bases. Germline V gives CDR1 MDHEN, CDR2 SYDVKM. Trimming removed 6 bases from V and 7 bases from J; junction bases left unmatched: 8. The CDR3 extends over 15 amino acids. Variable domain in full (rest from reference TRBV28 and TRBJ1-5): DVKVTQSSRYLVKRTGEKVFLECVQDMDHENMFWYRQDPGLGLRLIYFSYDVKMKEKGDIPEGYSVSREKKERFSLILESASTNQTSMYLCASSRDRGGGQPQHFGDGTRLSIL.

This sequence joins TRBV27 and TRBJ1-2; 7 bases agree with TRBD1. The trim removed 0 bases at V and 7 bases at J, leaving 5 bases unmatched. The CDR3 loop spans 14 amino acids. From germline, CDR1 is MNHEY and CDR2 SMNVEV (reference sequence). CDR3 coding DNA: TGTGCCAGCAGTTTATCCGACAGGGTGGTTGGCTACACCTTC. Translation: CASSLSDRVVGYTF.

The chain uses TRBV3-1 (or the pseudogene TRBV3-2) and TRBJ1-4, with no clear D. V lost 8 bases and J lost 7, with 17 bases in between. The V gene's germline CDR1 is LGHDT and CDR2 YNNKEL (reference sequence). CDR3 length equals 14 residues. In nucleotides, the CDR3 is TGTGCCAGCGGACTGAGTAGGGCAGGTGAAAAACTGTTTTTT. This encodes CASGLSRAGEKLFF.

The J gene is TRBJ2-6, the V gene TRBV27; tentative D call: TRBD2 (7 bases). The germline gives CDR1 MNHEY, CDR2 SMNVEV (reference sequence). This CDR3 spans 18 amino acids. Trimming took off 5 bases at V and 0 bases at J, with 17 bases between the two ends. This chain's CDR3 is CASSTGGRSHSGANVLTF. The CDR3 DNA follows: TGTGCCAGCAGTACGGGGGGCCGTTCCCACTCTGGGGCCAACGTCCTGACTTTC.

As DNA, the CDR3 is TGCGCCAGCAGCCAAGCGGATGGAGTTGAGCAGTTCTTC. Its translation is CASSQADGVEQFF. V gene TRBV4-1 combines with J gene TRBJ2-1; no definite D call. CDR1 is MGHRA, CDR2 YSYEKL, per germline. This CDR3 is built from 13 residues. V was clipped by 1 base and J by 9 bases, with 10 bases between them.

The CDR3 DNA follows: TGTGCCAGCAGCCTTAAAAGGGGGTCCTATAATTCACCCCTCCACTTT. Its translation is CASSLKRGSYNSPLHF. The V call is TRBV27, the J call TRBJ1-6, with D perhaps matching TRBD1 (6 bases). V lost 6 bases and J lost 1, with 13 bases in between. This CDR3 has 16 amino acids. Germline V gene lookup returns CDR1 MNHEY and CDR2 SMNVEV (reference sequence).

The chain joins TRBV5-6 to TRBJ1-6; TRBD1 matches at 7 bases. From germline, CDR1 is SGHDT and CDR2 YYEEEE. J was trimmed by 6 bases and V by 3 bases; bases with no gene match: 3. This CDR3 spans 14 amino acids. This CDR3 is CASSSGTANSPLHF. CDR3 DNA: TGTGCCAGCAGCTCCGGGACAGCTAATTCACCCCTCCACTTT.

V usage is TRBV5-1 and J usage is TRBJ1-2; tentatively, D is TRBD1 (6 bases). The CDR3 length is 13 residues. Per the germline V gene, CDR1 is SGHRS and CDR2 is YFSETQ. Trimming took off 4 bases at V and 2 bases at J, with 9 bases between the two ends. CDR3 nucleotides: TGCGCCAGCAGCGGCGGACAGAACTATGGCTACACCTTC. Its translation is CASSGGQNYGYTF.

The chain has TRBV5-6 and TRBJ2-7; the match to TRBD2 covers 10 bases. V trimming: 0 bases; J trimming: 9 bases; junction bases outside the gene matches: 12. From germline, CDR1 is SGHDT and CDR2 YYEEEE. The CDR3 loop spans 16 amino acids. The CDR3 here is CASSLAQSGGASVQYF. The CDR3 DNA follows: TGTGCCAGCAGCTTGGCTCAAAGCGGGGGGGCTTCGGTGCAGTACTTC. The whole variable domain, remainder taken from reference TRBV5-6 and TRBJ2-7, is DAGVTQSPTHLIKTRGQQVTLRCSPKSGHDTVSWYQQALGQGPQFIFQYYEEEERQRGNFPDRFSGHQFPNYSSELNVNALLLGDSALYLCASSLAQSGGASVQYFGPGTRLTVT.

The genes are TRBV6-5 and TRBJ2-7; D not resolved. Trimming removed 2 bases from V and 7 bases from J, with 12 bases in between. The CDR3 runs to 13 residues. CDR1 is MNHEY and CDR2 is SVGAGI in the germline V gene. Written as DNA, the CDR3 is TGTGCCAGCAGTTACACCCCGGGTGAAGAGCAGTACTTC. It translates to CASSYTPGEEQYF.

The V gene is TRBV5-1, the J gene TRBJ1-3, with D perhaps matching TRBD1 (5 bases). This CDR3 has 16 amino acids. Between the trimmed V and J ends, which lost 0 bases and 0 bases, there was a span of 10 bases. CDR1 is SGHRS and CDR2 is YFSETQ in the germline V gene. The CDR3 region is CASSLEGHSSGNTIYF. The CDR3 coding sequence is TGCGCCAGCAGCTTGGAGGGGCACAGCTCTGGAAACACCATATATTTT.

The V call is TRBV7-7, the J call TRBJ2-3; tentatively, D is TRBD2 (6 bases). The CDR3 is 15 residues long. Germline CDR1 is SSHAT and CDR2 is FNYEAQ (reference sequence). Trimming shortened V by 2 bases and J by 0 bases, and 9 bases separated the two germline ends. Written as DNA, the CDR3 is TGTGCCAGCAGCTTACGGGGGAGAAGCACAGATACGCAGTATTTT. Protein product: CASSLRGRSTDTQYF.

This clone was seen a single time. The chain combines TRBV28 with TRBJ1-2; the D gene is possibly TRBD1 (5 bases). The germline V gene encodes CDR1 MDHEN and CDR2 SYDVKM. CDR3 size: 14 residues. Trimming removed 5 bases at V and 8 bases at J, with 18 bases between. The DNA for the CDR3 is TGTGCCAGCAGTCCCAGGGTACGCCCAATGGGCTACACCTTC. This translates into CASSPRVRPMGYTF.

This rearrangement joins TRBV11-3 to TRBJ2-1, with 9 bases identical to TRBD2. The CDR3 runs to 17 residues. The J segment lost 4 bases and the V segment lost 5 bases, leaving 12 bases of the junction unmatched. Per germline, CDR1 SGHNT and CDR2 YENEEA. The DNA of the CDR3 is TGTGCCAGCAGCCCCAGGGCTAGCGGGACGGGGTACAATGAGCAGTTCTTC. Encoded protein: CASSPRASGTGYNEQFF. Looking up the rest from reference TRBV11-3 and TRBJ2-1 gives the full variable domain: EAGVVQSPRYKIIEKKQPVAFWCNPISGHNTLYWYLQNLGQGPELLIRYENEEAVDDSQLPKDRFSAERLKGVDSTLKIQPAELGDSAVYLCASSPRASGTGYNEQFFGPGTRLTVL.